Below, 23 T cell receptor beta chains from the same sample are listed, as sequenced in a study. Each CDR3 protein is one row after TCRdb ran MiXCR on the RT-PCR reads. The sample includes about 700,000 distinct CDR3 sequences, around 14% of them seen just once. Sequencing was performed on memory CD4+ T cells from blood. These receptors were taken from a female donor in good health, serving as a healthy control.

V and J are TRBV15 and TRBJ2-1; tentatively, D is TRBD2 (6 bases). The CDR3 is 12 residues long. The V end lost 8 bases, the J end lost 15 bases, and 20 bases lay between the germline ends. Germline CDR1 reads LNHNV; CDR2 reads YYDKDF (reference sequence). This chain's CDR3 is CATQHFPGVLFF. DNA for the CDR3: TGTGCCACCCAGCACTTTCCGGGAGTTCTGTTCTTC. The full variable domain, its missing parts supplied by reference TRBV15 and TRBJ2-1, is DAMVIQNPRYQVTQFGKPVTLSCSQTLNHNVMYWYQQKSSQAPKLLFHYYDKDFNNEADTPDNFQSRRPNTSFCFLDIRSPGLGDTAMYLCATQHFPGVLFFGPGTRLTVL.

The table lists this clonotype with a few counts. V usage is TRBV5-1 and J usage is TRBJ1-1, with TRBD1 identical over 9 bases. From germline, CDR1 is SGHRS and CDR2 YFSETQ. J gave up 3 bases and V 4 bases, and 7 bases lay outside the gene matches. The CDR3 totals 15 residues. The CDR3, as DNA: TGCGCCAGCAGCAGGACAGGGGTTAAGGACACTGAAGCTTTCTTT. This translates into CASSRTGVKDTEAFF.

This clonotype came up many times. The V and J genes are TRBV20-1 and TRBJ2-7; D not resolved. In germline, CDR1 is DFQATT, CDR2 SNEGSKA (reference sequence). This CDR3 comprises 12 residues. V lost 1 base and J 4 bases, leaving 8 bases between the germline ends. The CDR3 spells CSARVGNYEQYF. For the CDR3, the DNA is TGCAGTGCTAGAGTGGGGAATTACGAGCAGTACTTC.

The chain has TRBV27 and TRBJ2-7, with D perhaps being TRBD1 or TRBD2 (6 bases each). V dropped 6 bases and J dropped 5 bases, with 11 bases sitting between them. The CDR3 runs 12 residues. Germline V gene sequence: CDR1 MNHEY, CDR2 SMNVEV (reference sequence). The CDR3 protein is CASRTGRNEQYF. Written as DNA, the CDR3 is TGTGCCAGCAGAACAGGGAGGAACGAGCAGTACTTC.

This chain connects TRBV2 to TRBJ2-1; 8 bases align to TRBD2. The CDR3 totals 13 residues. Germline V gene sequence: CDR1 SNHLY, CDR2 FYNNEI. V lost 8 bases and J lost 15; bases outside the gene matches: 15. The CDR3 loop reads CASATGGLVVVFF. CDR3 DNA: TGTGCCAGCGCTACCGGGGGACTAGTGGTAGTGTTCTTC.

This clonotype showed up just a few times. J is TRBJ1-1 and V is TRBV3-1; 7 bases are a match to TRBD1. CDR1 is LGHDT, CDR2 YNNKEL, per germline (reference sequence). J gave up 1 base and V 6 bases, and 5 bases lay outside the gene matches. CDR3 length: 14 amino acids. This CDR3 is CASRFRTGNTEAFF. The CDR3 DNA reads TGTGCCAGCAGATTTAGGACAGGGAACACTGAAGCTTTCTTT.

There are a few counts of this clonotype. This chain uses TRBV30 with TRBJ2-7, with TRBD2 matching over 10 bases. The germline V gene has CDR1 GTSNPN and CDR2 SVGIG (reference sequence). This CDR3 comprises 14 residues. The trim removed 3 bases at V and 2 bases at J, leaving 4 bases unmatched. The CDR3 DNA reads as TGTGCCTGGAGGTGGAGCGGGAGGGCCTACGAGCAGTACTTC. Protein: CAWRWSGRAYEQYF.

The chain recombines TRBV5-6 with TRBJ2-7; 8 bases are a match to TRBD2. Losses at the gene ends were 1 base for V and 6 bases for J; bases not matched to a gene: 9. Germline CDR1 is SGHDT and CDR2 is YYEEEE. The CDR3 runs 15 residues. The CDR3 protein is CASSLRGGGRGEQYF. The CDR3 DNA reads TGTGCCAGCAGCTTGCGAGGCGGGGGGAGAGGCGAGCAGTACTTC.

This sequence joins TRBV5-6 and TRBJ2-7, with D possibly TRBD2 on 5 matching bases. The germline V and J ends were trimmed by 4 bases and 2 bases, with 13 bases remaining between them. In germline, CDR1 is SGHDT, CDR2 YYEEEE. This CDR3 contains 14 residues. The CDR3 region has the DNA TGTGCCAGCAGCCGGTGGACTGGGACCTACGAGCAGTACTTC. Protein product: CASSRWTGTYEQYF. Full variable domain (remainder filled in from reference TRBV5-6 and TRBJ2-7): DAGVTQSPTHLIKTRGQQVTLRCSPKSGHDTVSWYQQALGQGPQFIFQYYEEEERQRGNFPDRFSGHQFPNYSSELNVNALLLGDSALYLCASSRWTGTYEQYFGPGTRLTVT.

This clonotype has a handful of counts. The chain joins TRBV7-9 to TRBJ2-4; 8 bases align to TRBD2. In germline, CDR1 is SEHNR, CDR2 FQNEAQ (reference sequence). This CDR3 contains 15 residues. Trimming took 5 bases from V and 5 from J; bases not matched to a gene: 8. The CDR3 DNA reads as TGTGCCAGCAGCCCGGGGGGGGTAAGGCAAAACATTCAGTACTTC. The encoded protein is CASSPGGVRQNIQYF.

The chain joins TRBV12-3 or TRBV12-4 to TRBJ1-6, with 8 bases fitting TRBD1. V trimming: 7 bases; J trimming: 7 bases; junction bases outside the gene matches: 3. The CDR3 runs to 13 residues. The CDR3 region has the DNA TGTGCCAGCACCGGACAGGGAAATTCACCCCTCCACTTT. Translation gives CASTGQGNSPLHF.

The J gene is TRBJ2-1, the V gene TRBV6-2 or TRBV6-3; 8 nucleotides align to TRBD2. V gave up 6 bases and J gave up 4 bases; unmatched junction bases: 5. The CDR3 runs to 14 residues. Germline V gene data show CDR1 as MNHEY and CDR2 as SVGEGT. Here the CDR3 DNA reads TGTGCCAGCAGAGACGGGGGGGGATACAATGAGCAGTTCTTC. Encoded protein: CASRDGGGYNEQFF.

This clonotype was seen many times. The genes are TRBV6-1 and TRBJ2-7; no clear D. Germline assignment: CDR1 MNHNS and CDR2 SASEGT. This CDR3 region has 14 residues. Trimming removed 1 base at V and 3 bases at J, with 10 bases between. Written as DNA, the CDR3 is TGTGCCAGCAGTGAAGAGGGCAGCTACTACGAGCAGTACTTC. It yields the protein CASSEEGSYYEQYF.

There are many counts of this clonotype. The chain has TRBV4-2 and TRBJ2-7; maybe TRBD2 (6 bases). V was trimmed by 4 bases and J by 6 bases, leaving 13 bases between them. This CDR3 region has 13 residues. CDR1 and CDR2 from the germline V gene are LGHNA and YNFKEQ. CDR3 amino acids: CASSRDLLGEQYF. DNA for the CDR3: TGTGCCAGCAGCCGGGACTTATTAGGCGAGCAGTACTTC.

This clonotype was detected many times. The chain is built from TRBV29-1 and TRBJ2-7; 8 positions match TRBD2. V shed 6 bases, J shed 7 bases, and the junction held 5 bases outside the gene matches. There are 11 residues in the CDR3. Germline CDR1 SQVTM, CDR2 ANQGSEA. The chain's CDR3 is CSVKRGNEQYF. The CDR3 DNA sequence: TGCAGCGTGAAGCGGGGGAATGAGCAGTACTTC.

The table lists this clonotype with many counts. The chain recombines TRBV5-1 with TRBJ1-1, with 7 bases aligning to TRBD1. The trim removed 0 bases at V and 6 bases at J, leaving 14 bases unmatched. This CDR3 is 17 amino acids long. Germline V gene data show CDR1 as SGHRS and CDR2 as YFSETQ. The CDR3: CASSLGQGGPIKSEAFF. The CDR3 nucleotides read TGCGCCAGCAGCTTGGGTCAGGGGGGACCAATTAAGTCTGAAGCTTTCTTT.

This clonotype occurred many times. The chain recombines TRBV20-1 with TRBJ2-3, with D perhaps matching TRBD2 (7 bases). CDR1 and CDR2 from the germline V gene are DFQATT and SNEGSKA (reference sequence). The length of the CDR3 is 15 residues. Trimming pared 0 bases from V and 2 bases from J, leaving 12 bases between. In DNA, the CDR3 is TGCAGTGCTAGAGATAGAGGGGGGGTCACAGATACGCAGTATTTT. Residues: CSARDRGGVTDTQYF.

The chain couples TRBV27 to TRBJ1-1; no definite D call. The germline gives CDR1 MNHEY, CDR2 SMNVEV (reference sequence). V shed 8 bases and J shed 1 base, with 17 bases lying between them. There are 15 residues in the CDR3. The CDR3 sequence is CASRQVVQKNTEAFF. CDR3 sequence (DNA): TGTGCCAGCCGCCAGGTGGTCCAGAAGAACACTGAAGCTTTCTTT.

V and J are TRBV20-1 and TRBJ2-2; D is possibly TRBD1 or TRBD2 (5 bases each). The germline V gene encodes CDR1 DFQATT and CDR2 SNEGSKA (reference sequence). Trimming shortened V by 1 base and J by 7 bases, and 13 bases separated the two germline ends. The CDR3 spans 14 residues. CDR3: CSARGGVVSGELFF. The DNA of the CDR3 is TGCAGTGCTAGAGGAGGGGTTGTGAGCGGGGAGCTGTTTTTT.

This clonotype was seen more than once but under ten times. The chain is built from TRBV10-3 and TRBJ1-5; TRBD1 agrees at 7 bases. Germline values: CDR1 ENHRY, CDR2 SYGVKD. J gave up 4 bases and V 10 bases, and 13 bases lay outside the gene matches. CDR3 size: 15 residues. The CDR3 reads CATGATDRENQPQHF. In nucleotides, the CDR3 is TGTGCCACCGGGGCCACCGACAGGGAAAATCAGCCCCAGCATTTT.

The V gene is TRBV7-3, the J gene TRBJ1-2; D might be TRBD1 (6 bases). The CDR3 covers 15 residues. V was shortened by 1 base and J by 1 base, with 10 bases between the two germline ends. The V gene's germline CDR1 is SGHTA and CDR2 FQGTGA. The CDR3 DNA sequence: TGTGCCAGCAGCTTAAGTGGACAGAGTAACTATGGCTACACCTTC. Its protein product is CASSLSGQSNYGYTF.

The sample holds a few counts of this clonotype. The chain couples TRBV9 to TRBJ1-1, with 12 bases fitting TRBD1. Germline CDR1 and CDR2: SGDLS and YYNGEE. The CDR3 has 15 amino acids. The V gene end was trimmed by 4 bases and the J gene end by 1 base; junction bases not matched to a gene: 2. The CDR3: CASSPGQGANTEAFF. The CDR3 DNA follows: TGTGCCAGCAGCCCGGGACAGGGGGCGAACACTGAAGCTTTCTTT.

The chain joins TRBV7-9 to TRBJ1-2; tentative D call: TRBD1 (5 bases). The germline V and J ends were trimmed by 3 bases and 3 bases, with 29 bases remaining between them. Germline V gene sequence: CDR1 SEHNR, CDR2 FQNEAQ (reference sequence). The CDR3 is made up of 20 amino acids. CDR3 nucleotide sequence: TGTGCCAGCAGCTTGCCTAGCGAGGGTAACCCAGGGAAGGCTCACTATGGCTACACCTTC. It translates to CASSLPSEGNPGKAHYGYTF.